This T cell receptor (beta chain) was profiled in a study of pediatric ulcerative colitis. Study context: Seven patients showed pancolitis and two showed left-sided colitis. Study-wide results and caveats: Blood-rectal clonal overlap within each person was significantly higher in ulcerative colitis patients than controls. In rectum, acute severe colitis had expanded clones and less diversity. Repertoires came from total lymphocyte DNA, so rare subsets like regulatory T cells may be missed.

Rectal tissue came from one to two pinch biopsies taken at colonoscopy. Generated by immunoSEQ multiplex PCR, the TCRdb table keeps only in-frame clones and is missing some. This sample has over 30,000 clones, with about 81% found just once. Germline V lookup: CDR1 LGHNA, CDR2 YNFKEQ. The V end lost 2 bases, the J end lost 6 bases, and 10 bases lay between the germline ends. The CDR3 loop spans 14 amino acids. About this clone: Its target is unknown.

The source material was gut tissue. This chain connects TRBV4-2 to TRBJ2-2; tentative D call: TRBD2 (5 bases). This receptor was identified in a boy aged 5 to 17 with mild ulcerative colitis. The CDR3 spells CASSQTGVPGELFF. The CDR3 coding sequence is TGTGCCAGCAGCCAAACCGGGGTTCCCGGGGAGCTGTTTTTT.